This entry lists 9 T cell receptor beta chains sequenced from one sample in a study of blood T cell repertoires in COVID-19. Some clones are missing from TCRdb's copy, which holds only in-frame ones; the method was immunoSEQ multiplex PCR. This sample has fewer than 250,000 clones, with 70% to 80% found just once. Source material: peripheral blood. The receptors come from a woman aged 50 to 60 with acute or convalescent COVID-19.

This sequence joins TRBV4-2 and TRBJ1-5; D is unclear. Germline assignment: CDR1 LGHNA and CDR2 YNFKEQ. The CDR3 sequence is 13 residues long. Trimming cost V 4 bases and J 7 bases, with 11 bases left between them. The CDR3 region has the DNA TGTGCCAGCAGCCCCCAGAGAGGCCAGCCCCAGCATTTT. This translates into CASSPQRGQPQHF.

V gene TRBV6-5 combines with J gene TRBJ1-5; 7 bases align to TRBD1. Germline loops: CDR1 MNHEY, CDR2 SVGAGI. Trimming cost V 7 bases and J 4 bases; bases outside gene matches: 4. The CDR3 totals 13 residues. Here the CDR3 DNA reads TGTGCCAGCATCAGACAGGGAAATCAGCCCCAGCATTTT. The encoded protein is CASIRQGNQPQHF.

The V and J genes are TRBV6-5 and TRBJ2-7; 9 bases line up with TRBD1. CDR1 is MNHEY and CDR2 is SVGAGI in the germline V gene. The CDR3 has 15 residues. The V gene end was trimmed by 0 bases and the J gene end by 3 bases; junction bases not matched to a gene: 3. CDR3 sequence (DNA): TGTGCCAGCAGTTACTCCGGGACAGGGCTCTACGAGCAGTACTTC. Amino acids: CASSYSGTGLYEQYF.

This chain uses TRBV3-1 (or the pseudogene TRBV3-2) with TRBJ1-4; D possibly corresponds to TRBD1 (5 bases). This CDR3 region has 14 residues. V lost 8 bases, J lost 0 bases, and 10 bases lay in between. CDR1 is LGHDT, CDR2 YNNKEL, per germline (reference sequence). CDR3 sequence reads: CASSVGATNEKLFF. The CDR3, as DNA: TGTGCCAGCTCTGTAGGGGCAACTAATGAAAAACTGTTTTTT.

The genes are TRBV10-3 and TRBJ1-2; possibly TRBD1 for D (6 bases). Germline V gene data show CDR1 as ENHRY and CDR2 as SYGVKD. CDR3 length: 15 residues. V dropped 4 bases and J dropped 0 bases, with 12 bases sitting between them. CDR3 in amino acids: CAISGPGETNYGYTF. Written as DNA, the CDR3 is TGTGCCATCAGTGGCCCAGGGGAGACTAACTATGGCTACACCTTC.

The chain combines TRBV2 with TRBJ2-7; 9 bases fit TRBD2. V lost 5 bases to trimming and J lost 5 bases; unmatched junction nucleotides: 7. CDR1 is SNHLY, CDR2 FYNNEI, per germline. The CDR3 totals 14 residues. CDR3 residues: CASSFSGGTNEQYF. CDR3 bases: TGTGCCAGCAGTTTTAGCGGGGGAACAAACGAGCAGTACTTC.

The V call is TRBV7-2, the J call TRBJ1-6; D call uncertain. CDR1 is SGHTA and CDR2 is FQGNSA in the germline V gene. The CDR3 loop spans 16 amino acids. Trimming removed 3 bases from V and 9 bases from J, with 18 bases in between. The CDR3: CASSFGTAKTLSPLHF. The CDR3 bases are TGTGCCAGCAGCTTCGGTACAGCAAAAACCCTTTCACCCCTCCACTTT. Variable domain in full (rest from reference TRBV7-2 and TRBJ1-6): GAGVSQSPSNKVTEKGKDVELRCDPISGHTALYWYRQSLGQGLEFLIYFQGNSAPDKSGLPSDRFSAERTGGSVSTLTIQRTQQEDSAVYLCASSFGTAKTLSPLHFGNGTRLTVT.

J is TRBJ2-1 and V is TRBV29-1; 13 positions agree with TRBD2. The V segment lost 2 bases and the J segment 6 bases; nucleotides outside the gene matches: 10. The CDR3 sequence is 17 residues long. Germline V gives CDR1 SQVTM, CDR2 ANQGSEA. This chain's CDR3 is CSVESRSGTSGVNEQFF. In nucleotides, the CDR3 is TGCAGCGTTGAATCAAGGAGTGGGACTAGCGGGGTCAATGAGCAGTTCTTC.

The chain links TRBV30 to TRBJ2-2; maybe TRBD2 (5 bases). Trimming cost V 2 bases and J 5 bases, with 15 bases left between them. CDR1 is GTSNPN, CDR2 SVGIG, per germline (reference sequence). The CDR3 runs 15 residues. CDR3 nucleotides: TGTGCCTGGAGTATAGACCTCCCGGGGACCGGGGAGCTGTTTTTT. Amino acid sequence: CAWSIDLPGTGELFF.